Below are 16 T cell receptor beta chains sequenced from a single sample in a study of identical twins. MiXCR was run by TCRdb on the 5' RACE reads, yielding one entry per CDR3 protein. In the table there are 520,000 or so distinct CDR3 sequences, roughly a fifth of which are singletons. These data were likewise used in another study, on T cells expressing NK-cell markers.

Sequencing input: CD4+ T cells sorted from blood. Receptors originate from a woman under 30 in good health.

The chain recombines TRBV20-1 with TRBJ1-1, with 9 bases identical to TRBD1. Germline V lookup: CDR1 DFQATT, CDR2 SNEGSKA (reference sequence). Losses at the gene ends were 1 base for V and 3 bases for J; bases not matched to a gene: 9. This CDR3 region has 16 residues. DNA for the CDR3: TGCAGTGCTAGAGGGGGACAGGGACGGAGGGACACTGAAGCTTTCTTT. Amino acid sequence: CSARGGQGRRDTEAFF.

V gene TRBV6-1 combines with J gene TRBJ1-1; a weak D match, TRBD1 (6 bases). V was shortened by 6 bases and J by 9 bases, with 20 bases between the two germline ends. CDR3 size: 14 residues. CDR1 is MNHNS and CDR2 is SASEGT in the germline V gene. In nucleotides, the CDR3 is TGTGCCAGCAGCTCCACTGACAGGCTTCTACAAGCTTTCTTT. Amino acid sequence: CASSSTDRLLQAFF.

The chain couples TRBV29-1 to TRBJ2-1; no clear D. The V end was cut by 6 bases, the J end by 4 bases, with 7 bases between. The CDR3 has 11 amino acids. CDR1 SQVTM and CDR2 ANQGSEA come from the germline V gene. The CDR3 bases are TGCAGCGTCCCGGATTACAATGAGCAGTTCTTC. Residues: CSVPDYNEQFF.

This clonotype has just a few counts. V usage is TRBV12-3 or TRBV12-4 and J usage is TRBJ1-2; no reliable D call. The CDR3 runs to 11 residues. Trimming took off 4 bases at V and 8 bases at J, with 8 bases between the two ends. Here the CDR3 DNA reads TGTGCCAGCAGTTCCCGCACCGGCTACACCTTC. It is translated as CASSSRTGYTF.

The chain combines TRBV3-1 with TRBJ2-4, with 11 positions matching TRBD2. CDR1 is LGHDT and CDR2 is YNNKEL in the germline V gene (reference sequence). Trimming at V came to 1 base and at J to 8 bases, leaving 10 bases not matched to a gene. The CDR3 spans 17 residues. The CDR3 sequence is CASSQGTSGGRMYIQYF. The CDR3 coding sequence is TGTGCCAGCAGCCAAGGCACTAGCGGGGGAAGGATGTACATTCAGTACTTC.

This chain uses TRBV20-1 with TRBJ2-1; D could derive from TRBD1 or TRBD2 (5 bases each). The CDR3 is 15 amino acids. V gave up 0 bases and J gave up 9 bases, with 18 bases separating them. The germline V gene encodes CDR1 DFQATT and CDR2 SNEGSKA (reference sequence). CDR3 residues: CSARDGGPRESEQFF. The CDR3 region has the DNA TGCAGTGCTAGAGATGGGGGACCGAGGGAAAGTGAGCAGTTCTTC.

The CDR3, as DNA: TGTGCCAGCAGTAACAACCCCGAATATCAGCCCCAGCATTTT. Protein product: CASSNNPEYQPQHF. The chain recombines TRBV12-3 or TRBV12-4 with TRBJ1-5; D remains unclear. Trimming shortened V by 5 bases and J by 5 bases, and 13 bases separated the two germline ends. The CDR3 has 14 residues.

This rearrangement joins TRBV27 to TRBJ2-1, with a weak D call TRBD2 (6 bases). CDR3 length: 15 residues. V shed 5 bases and J shed 7 bases, with 18 bases lying between them. Germline CDR1 MNHEY, CDR2 SMNVEV (reference sequence). The CDR3 DNA reads TGTGCCAGCAGTCGTGCCGGGAGATTGAGGAATGAGCAGTTCTTC. Translation: CASSRAGRLRNEQFF.

At least ten counts were recorded for this clonotype. The chain uses TRBV29-1 and TRBJ2-7; 9 positions agree with TRBD1. J was trimmed by 2 bases and V by 6 bases; bases with no gene match: 5. The CDR3 extends over 13 amino acids. Germline values: CDR1 SQVTM, CDR2 ANQGSEA. The CDR3 loop is CSVAGTGTYEQYF. Written as DNA, the CDR3 is TGCAGCGTCGCCGGGACAGGGACCTACGAGCAGTACTTC.

This clonotype has a handful of counts. V and J are TRBV5-1 and TRBJ1-1; 7 nucleotides align to TRBD1. Germline V gives CDR1 SGHRS, CDR2 YFSETQ. This CDR3 spans 14 amino acids. J gave up 1 base and V 4 bases, and 4 bases lay outside the gene matches. The CDR3 loop is CASSRGQPNTEAFF. The CDR3 region has the DNA TGCGCCAGCAGCCGGGGACAGCCGAACACTGAAGCTTTCTTT.

The gene calls are TRBV7-6 and TRBJ2-1, with D perhaps matching TRBD1 (6 bases). Germline V gene lookup returns CDR1 SGHVS and CDR2 FNYEAQ. V was shortened by 4 bases and J by 8 bases, with 12 bases between the two germline ends. The CDR3 is 13 amino acids. Here the CDR3 reads CASSSIQGYEQFF. The CDR3 DNA sequence: TGTGCCAGCAGCTCGATACAGGGCTATGAGCAGTTCTTC.

This clonotype has a handful of counts. The genes are TRBV6-5 and TRBJ2-1; possibly TRBD2 for D (6 bases). The CDR3 totals 12 residues. The V end was cut by 7 bases, the J end by 12 bases, with 16 bases between. CDR1 is MNHEY and CDR2 is SVGAGI in the germline V gene. CDR3 in amino acids: CASTSSGNLQFF. CDR3 sequence (DNA): TGTGCCAGCACTAGTAGCGGAAACCTGCAGTTCTTC.

This clonotype was seen at least ten times. The chain carries TRBV29-1 and TRBJ2-4; tentative D call: TRBD2 (6 bases). CDR3 size: 12 residues. Between the trimmed V and J ends, which lost 4 bases and 6 bases, there was a span of 10 bases. In germline, CDR1 is SQVTM, CDR2 ANQGSEA. The CDR3 is CSVVRDGNIQYF. The CDR3 DNA is TGCAGCGTTGTGCGGGATGGAAACATTCAGTACTTC.

The chain combines TRBV5-6 with TRBJ2-1; a weak D match, TRBD1 (5 bases). V lost 3 bases and J lost 8, with 12 bases in between. The germline CDR1 and CDR2 sequences are SGHDT and YYEEEE. This CDR3 has 13 amino acids. The CDR3 nucleotides are TGTGCCAGCAGCTGGGGCACCTTGGATGAGCAGTTCTTC. Amino acids: CASSWGTLDEQFF.

V usage is TRBV6-5 and J usage is TRBJ2-5; D is unclear. CDR1 is MNHEY and CDR2 is SVGAGI in the germline V gene. With 0 bases removed from V and 4 bases from J, the gap between germline ends came to 9 bases. The CDR3 runs 14 residues. Here the CDR3 reads CASSYSEGRETQYF. For the CDR3, the DNA is TGTGCCAGCAGTTACTCGGAAGGGCGAGAGACCCAGTACTTC.

The CDR3 DNA reads as TGCGCCAGCGGGGGACAGGGGAGAGACGAGCAGTACTTC. It is translated as CASGGQGRDEQYF. The chain carries TRBV10-2 and TRBJ2-7, with 10 nucleotides matching TRBD1. This CDR3 comprises 13 residues. The ends lost 8 bases at V and 5 bases at J; junction bases unmatched: 6. Germline values: CDR1 WSHSY, CDR2 SAAADI.